This T cell receptor beta chain was sequenced for a study of blood T cell repertoires in COVID-19. For the study at large: Sources were T cells, B-cell-depleted T cells, or PBMCs; the material itself was cDNA or gDNA.

Original processing methods: Amplification from reference gene primers served as the basis for estimated nucleated cell counts. Sequenced by immunoSEQ multiplex PCR; TCRdb stores in-frame clones only, minus some. V, J and clone size reflect that table, while D and trimming were determined from the DNA. This sample has over 60,000 clones, with over 75% found just once. Trimming cost V 1 base and J 7 bases, with 14 bases left between them. CDR1 is SGHTA and CDR2 is FQGNSA in the germline V gene. CDR3 size: 15 residues. The sequencing sample was made of peripheral blood. The source of this sequence is a human donor in a cohort sampled during active COVID-19. This chain joins TRBV7-2 and TRBJ1-5, with D maybe TRBD1 (5 bases). CDR3 bases: TGTGCCAGCAGCTTAGACTCAGGGCAACGCCAGCCCCAGCATTTT. It encodes CASSLDSGQRQPQHF.